Listed below are T cell receptor beta chains from one sample, sequenced in a study of blood T cell repertoires in COVID-19. Assay used: immunoSEQ multiplex PCR; TCRdb lists only in-frame clones, some missing. This sample yields tens of thousands of clones, of which about 85% are seen a single time; less than 9.5% belongs to the top ten. Sequencing input: peripheral blood. The receptors originated from a human donor in a cohort sampled during active COVID-19. Each CDR3 is given with its conserved first and last residue. The D gene is left open where the match is weak. Size values are once, few and many counts, or a class for expanded clones, and some rows have none.

>17|TRBV18|-|TRBD2|TRBJ2-2
CASSPTTSGSNSGELFF
TGTGCCAGCTCACCAACGACTAGCGGGAGTAACAGCGGGGAGCTGTTTTTT
>15|TRBV5-1|-|-|TRBJ1-1
CASSLLGGKDTEAFF
TGCGCCAGCAGCTTGCTGGGGGGGAAAGACACTGAAGCTTTCTTT
>16|TRBV5-8|-|TRBD1|TRBJ1-1
CASSTGQGIWSTEAFF
TGTGCCAGCAGCACCGGACAGGGGATTTGGAGCACTGAAGCTTTCTTT
>13|TRBV30|-|TRBD2|TRBJ2-7
CAWSRPGGRAQYF
TGTGCCTGGAGTAGGCCGGGAGGGAGGGCGCAGTACTTC
>14|TRBV11-2|-|-|TRBJ1-1
CASSLGGVMTEAFF
TGTGCCAGCAGCTTGGGGGGAGTTATGACTGAAGCTTTCTTT
>14|TRBV7-8|-|TRBD2|TRBJ2-1
CASSYGTSDNEQFF
TGTGCCAGCAGCTACGGGACTAGCGACAATGAGCAGTTCTTC
>13|TRBV5-8|-|-|TRBJ2-1
CASSLGGYNEQFF
TGTGCCAGCAGCTTGGGCGGTTACAATGAGCAGTTCTTC
>11|TRBV10-3|-|-|TRBJ1-2
CATQANYGYTF
TGTGCCACCCAGGCTAACTATGGCTACACCTTC
>14|TRBV9|-|TRBD1|TRBJ2-3
CASNKQGGTDTQYF
TGTGCCAGCAATAAACAGGGGGGCACAGATACGCAGTATTTT
>13|TRBV6-5|few|-|TRBJ1-2
CASSRAGNYGYTF
TGTGCCAGCAGTCGGGCAGGGAACTATGGCTACACCTTC
>14|TRBV25-1|-|-|TRBJ1-1
CASSDQAMNTEAFF
TGTGCCAGCAGTGATCAGGCTATGAACACTGAAGCTTTCTTT
>15|TRBV7-3|-|TRBD1|TRBJ2-3
CASSSAGGSVDTQYF
TGTGCCAGCAGCTCTGCAGGGGGCTCAGTGGATACGCAGTATTTT
>16|TRBV5-4|-|-|TRBJ2-5
CASSDPGQMYQETQYF
TGTGCCAGCAGCGATCCGGGACAAATGTACCAAGAGACCCAGTACTTC
>15|TRBV14|-|-|TRBJ2-7
CASSPGGTGVYEQYF
TGTGCCAGCAGCCCGGGCGGGACGGGGGTCTACGAGCAGTACTTC
>15|TRBV10-3|once|-|TRBJ1-1
CAISEPGTSRREAFF
TGTGCCATCAGTGAGCCAGGGACTTCGCGGCGCGAAGCTTTCTTT
>15|TRBV6-4|-|TRBD1|TRBJ1-6
CASKPTGSHNSPLHF
TGTGCCAGCAAGCCGACAGGGTCCCATAATTCACCCCTCCACTTT
>17|TRBV21-1|-|-|TRBJ2-1
CASSKALSGSSYNEQFF
TGTGCCAGCAGCAAAGCCTTGAGCGGAAGCTCCTACAATGAGCAGTTCTTC
>13|TRBV10-2|few|-|TRBJ1-1
CASGRLRNTEAFF
TGCGCCAGCGGCCGATTAAGGAACACTGAAGCTTTCTTT
>12|TRBV3-1/TRBV3-2|-|-|TRBJ2-7
CASEGATYEQYF
TGTGCCAGCGAGGGCGCCACCTACGAGCAGTACTTC
>14|TRBV25-1|-|-|TRBJ2-5
CASSPTQGGETQYF
TGTGCCAGCTCCCCGACCCAGGGAGGAGAGACCCAGTACTTC
>15|TRBV30|-|-|TRBJ2-1
CAWSIERFSYNEQFF
TGTGCCTGGAGTATCGAGCGGTTCTCCTACAATGAGCAGTTCTTC
>16|TRBV20-1|-|TRBD2|TRBJ2-7
CSASETLRGGTEWQYF
TGCAGTGCTAGTGAAACCCTCCGGGGGGGGACCGAGTGGCAGTACTTC
>15|TRBV5-8|-|TRBD2|TRBJ2-1
CASSLGLADYNEQFF
TGTGCCAGCAGCTTGGGGCTAGCGGACTACAATGAGCAGTTCTTC
>15|TRBV7-3|-|-|TRBJ2-7
CASRSRQGGTYEQYF
TGTGCCAGCAGGTCTCGCCAGGGGGGAACCTACGAGCAGTACTTC
>15|TRBV5-1|-|TRBD2|TRBJ2-1
CASSLSGGPYNEQFF
TGCGCCAGCAGCTTGAGCGGGGGGCCTTACAATGAGCAGTTCTTC
>16|TRBV5-8|-|TRBD1|TRBJ2-3
CASSSGTGASTDTQYF
TGTGCCAGCAGCTCCGGGACAGGAGCTAGCACAGATACGCAGTATTTT
>19|TRBV18|-|TRBD1|TRBJ2-5
CASSPRKGQGVIAQETQYF
TGTGCCAGCTCACCTCGGAAAGGACAGGGAGTCATCGCACAAGAGACCCAGTACTTC
>16|TRBV19|once|TRBD1|TRBJ1-5
CASSKPGTGGSQPQHF
TGTGCCAGTAGTAAACCCGGGACAGGGGGCAGTCAGCCCCAGCATTTT
>11|TRBV5-6|-|-|TRBJ2-5
CASSTEETQYF
TGTGCCAGCAGCACAGAAGAGACCCAGTACTTC
>16|TRBV7-9|-|TRBD2|TRBJ2-1
CASSLEVAGGRNEQFF
TGTGCCAGCAGCTTAGAGGTTGCGGGAGGGAGGAATGAGCAGTTCTTC
>17|TRBV21-1|-|-|TRBJ1-1
CASSKFGTGGSGTEAFF
TGTGCCAGCAGCAAATTCGGGACAGGGGGTTCGGGGACTGAAGCTTTCTTT
>16|TRBV6-1|-|-|TRBJ2-1
CASSDAGGISYNEQFF
TGTGCCAGCAGTGACGCCGGGGGAATTTCCTACAATGAGCAGTTCTTC
>16|TRBV5-1|-|-|TRBJ2-2
CASSLGAKSNTGELFF
TGCGCCAGCAGCTTGGGAGCGAAGTCGAACACCGGGGAGCTGTTTTTT
>16|TRBV3-1/TRBV3-2|-|TRBD1|TRBJ1-6
CASSHSTGGSNSPLHF
TGTGCCAGCAGCCATTCGACAGGGGGTAGTAATTCACCCCTCCACTTT
>15|TRBV3-1/TRBV3-2|-|-|TRBJ1-1
CASSQARGTNTEAFF
TGTGCCAGCAGCCAAGCTCGGGGGACGAACACTGAAGCTTTCTTT
>13|TRBV3-1/TRBV3-2|-|-|TRBJ2-7
CASSRGEGYEQYF
TGTGCCAGCAGCAGGGGGGAGGGCTACGAGCAGTACTTC
>17|TRBV19|few|TRBD2|TRBJ2-1
CASSIILAGGPYNEQFF
TGTGCCAGTAGTATAATCCTAGCGGGAGGCCCCTACAATGAGCAGTTCTTC
>15|TRBV16|-|-|TRBJ2-2
CASSQDKPNTGELFF
TGTGCCAGCAGCCAGGACAAACCGAACACCGGGGAGCTGTTTTTT
>15|TRBV6-5|-|TRBD1|TRBJ1-5
CASSKLRTGNQPQHF
TGTGCCAGCAGTAAACTCCGGACAGGGAATCAGCCCCAGCATTTT
>15|TRBV3-1/TRBV3-2|-|-|TRBJ2-7
CASSQGYRESYEQYF
TGTGCCAGCAGCCAAGGATACAGGGAGTCCTACGAGCAGTACTTC
>17|TRBV5-1|-|-|TRBJ2-1
CASSLAGQLSSYNEQFF
TGCGCCAGCAGCTTGGCCGGACAGCTAAGCTCCTACAATGAGCAGTTCTTC
>14|TRBV30|-|TRBD2|TRBJ2-5
CAWSRGLAGEDQYF
TGTGCCTGGAGTAGGGGACTAGCGGGAGAAGACCAGTACTTC
>16|TRBV27|-|-|TRBJ2-1
CASRTHPRTTYNEQFF
TGTGCCAGCAGGACACACCCGCGGACTACCTACAATGAGCAGTTCTTC
>13|TRBV15|-|TRBD1|TRBJ1-2
CATRGGQNYGYTF
TGTGCCACCCGTGGGGGACAGAACTATGGCTACACCTTC
>14|TRBV18|-|-|TRBJ1-1
CASSPEVGNTEAFF
TGTGCCAGCTCACCGGAGGTGGGTAACACTGAAGCTTTCTTT
>13|TRBV6-6|-|-|TRBJ1-1
CASNQQSGTEAFF
TGTGCCAGCAATCAGCAATCGGGCACTGAAGCTTTCTTT
>14|TRBV7-9|few|-|TRBJ1-3
CASSLAGRRNTIYF
TGTGCCAGCAGCTTAGCGGGGAGGCGAAACACCATATATTTT
>15|TRBV14|-|TRBD1|TRBJ2-7
CASSPGQATTYEQYF
TGTGCCAGCAGCCCGGGACAGGCGACAACCTACGAGCAGTACTTC
>14|TRBV6-5|-|TRBD1|TRBJ2-4
CASSLGQGRDIQYF
TGTGCCAGCAGTTTAGGACAGGGGAGGGACATTCAGTACTTC
>13|TRBV7-3|-|-|TRBJ1-1
CASSLWEDTEAFF
TGTGCCAGCAGCTTATGGGAGGACACTGAAGCTTTCTTT
>13|TRBV6-5|-|-|TRBJ2-7
CASRGGFSYEQYF
TGTGCCAGCAGGGGGGGATTCTCCTACGAGCAGTACTTC
>15|TRBV11-2|-|-|TRBJ1-1
CASSPTGGWGTEAFF
TGTGCCAGCAGCCCGACTGGGGGGTGGGGCACTGAAGCTTTCTTT
>15|TRBV28|medium-sized|TRBD1|TRBJ2-2
CASSGGQGWTGELFF
TGTGCCAGCAGTGGGGGACAGGGTTGGACCGGGGAGCTGTTTTTT